The rows below give T cell receptor beta chains drawn from one sample of a study of cytomegalovirus exposure and HLA in healthy donors. Generated by immunoSEQ multiplex PCR, the TCRdb table keeps only in-frame clones and is missing some. The sample records roughly 110,000 clones, 74% being singletons. Specimen: PBMCs. These receptors came from a human donor in good health. Both conserved end residues are part of each CDR3. A D gene is named only where the DNA matches it firmly. Some rows mark clone size as missing; the rest say once, few, many or name a class of expanded clone.

clone_size	j_call	d_call	cdr3_length	v_call	cdr3_nt	cdr3_aa
NA	TRBJ2-7	NA	15	TRBV5-1	TGCGCCAGCAGTCCCATGGGAGCGGGCACGAGGGAGCAGTACTTC	CASSPMGAGTREQYF
NA	TRBJ2-2	TRBD2	16	TRBV5-4	TGTGCCAGCAGCTCCGGACTAGCGGGAAAGCCCGGGGAGCTGTTTTTT	CASSSGLAGKPGELFF
NA	TRBJ2-7	NA	14	TRBV28	TGTGCCAGCAGTTTTCTACGCGGGACCTACGAGCAGTACTTC	CASSFLRGTYEQYF
NA	TRBJ1-2	NA	13	TRBV7-2	TGTGCCAGCAGCTTAACGCGGGACTATGCCTACACCTTC	CASSLTRDYAYTF
NA	TRBJ1-2	TRBD1	17	TRBV4-3	TGCGCCAGCAGCCAAGGAGCAAGGGACAGTCTCTTCTATGGCTACACCTTC	CASSQGARDSLFYGYTF
many	TRBJ1-5	NA	16	TRBV28	TGTGCCAGCAGTTTATGGACAATCTCTAGCAATCAGCCCCAGCATTTT	CASSLWTISSNQPQHF
few	TRBJ2-3	NA	15	TRBV2	TGTGCCAGCAGTCCCCTAGGAAGTCGAACAGATACGCAGTATTTT	CASSPLGSRTDTQYF
NA	TRBJ1-2	NA	13	TRBV9	TGTGCCAGCAGCGGCAGGGGTAACTATGGCTACACCTTC	CASSGRGNYGYTF
NA	TRBJ2-1	NA	11	TRBV6-5	TGTGCCAGCAGTTACCAGCGTGAGCAGTTCTTC	CASSYQREQFF
NA	TRBJ2-1	TRBD2	18	TRBV10-3	TGTGCCATCAGTGACCTAACTAGCGGTGGGAGGTCCTACAATGAGCAGTTCTTC	CAISDLTSGGRSYNEQFF
NA	TRBJ2-5	NA	14	TRBV5-1	TGCGCCAGCAGCTCCCTGGTCGGGCAAGAGACCCAGTACTTC	CASSSLVGQETQYF
NA	TRBJ1-5	NA	15	TRBV7-2	TGTGCCAGCAGCTTAAGCCCGAGCGGCAATCAGCCCCAGCATTTT	CASSLSPSGNQPQHF
NA	TRBJ2-1	TRBD1	13	TRBV6-4	TGTGCCAGCAGTAACTCGAGAGGGGGCGAGCAGTTCTTC	CASSNSRGGEQFF
NA	TRBJ1-6	NA	15	TRBV7-3	TGTGCCAGCTCGACCGGGAGCTCCTATAATTCACCCCTCCACTTT	CASSTGSSYNSPLHF
NA	TRBJ2-2	TRBD1	15	TRBV28	TGTGCCAGAAAGACAGGGGGCTCGTACACCGGGGAGCTGTTTTTT	CARKTGGSYTGELFF
NA	TRBJ2-7	TRBD1	19	TRBV10-3	TGTGCCATCAGTGGGGGTACCAGAGGACAGGGAACCTTCACCTACGAGCAGTACTTC	CAISGGTRGQGTFTYEQYF
NA	TRBJ2-1	TRBD1	16	TRBV5-6	TGTGCCAGCAGCTCCATGACAGGGGTCCTTCGGAATGAGCAGTTCTTC	CASSSMTGVLRNEQFF
NA	TRBJ2-7	NA	15	TRBV30	TGTGCCTGGGGCCCCGGGACATTAAGACCCTACGAGCAGTACTTC	CAWGPGTLRPYEQYF
NA	TRBJ2-5	TRBD2	15	TRBV14	TGTGCCAGCAGCCGGTGGTCAGCGGGAGACGAGACCCAGTACTTC	CASSRWSAGDETQYF
once	TRBJ1-4	TRBD1	15	TRBV27	TGTGCCAGCAGTTTACGACAGGGGAGTTGGGAAAAACTGTTTTTT	CASSLRQGSWEKLFF
NA	TRBJ1-1	NA	16	TRBV14	TGTGCCAGCAGCCAAGTAGGCAGGGGCGCTAGCACTGAAGCTTTCTTT	CASSQVGRGASTEAFF
NA	TRBJ2-2	NA	13	TRBV25-1	TGTGCCAGCAGTGACAGGGTCGCCGGGGAGCTGTTTTTT	CASSDRVAGELFF
few	TRBJ2-7	TRBD1	16	TRBV5-1	TGCGCCAGCAGCTTGTTGCCGAGGGACAGCCCCTACGAGCAGTACTTC	CASSLLPRDSPYEQYF
NA	TRBJ2-7	NA	12	TRBV2	NA	CASSGGFGQGSF
NA	TRBJ2-5	NA	14	TRBV19	TGTGCCAGTAGGGCCACAGGGTTCCAAGAGACCCAGTACTTC	CASRATGFQETQYF
once	TRBJ2-1	NA	14	TRBV30	TGTGCCTGGAGTGCCGGGATCCAAAGGGATGAGCAGTTCTTC	CAWSAGIQRDEQFF
NA	TRBJ1-1	NA	15	TRBV30	TGTGCCTGGACTTCTCTCTCCGGGACACGCACTGAAGCTTTCTTT	CAWTSLSGTRTEAFF
NA	TRBJ1-1	NA	18	TRBV30	TGTGCCTGGTGCCGAGGTGGACTCGGCCTTGGGTGGGGCACTGAAGCTTTCTTT	CAWCRGGLGLGWGTEAFF
NA	TRBJ2-5	NA	14	TRBV2	TGTGCCAGCAGTGTTTGGCAGATCCAAGAGACCCAGTACTTC	CASSVWQIQETQYF
NA	TRBJ1-2	NA	13	TRBV18	TGTGCCAGCTCACCCGGACAGACCTATGGCTACACCTTC	CASSPGQTYGYTF
few	TRBJ2-7	TRBD2	17	TRBV4-2	TGTGCCAGCAGCCAAGGACTAGCGGGAGATAACCCCTACGAGCAGTACTTC	CASSQGLAGDNPYEQYF
NA	TRBJ2-5	TRBD2	20	TRBV30	TGTGCCTGGAGTCTAACCCTCCCGGGACTAGTGGGGGGTTGGAAAGAGACCCAGTACTTC	CAWSLTLPGLVGGWKETQYF
NA	TRBJ2-2	NA	13	TRBV28	TGTGCCAGCAGCTCCGGGGACACCGGGGAGCTGTTTTTT	CASSSGDTGELFF
NA	TRBJ2-3	NA	17	TRBV4-1	TGCGCCAGCAGCCAAGATGGGGCGGGGAGGCGCACAGATACGCAGTATTTT	CASSQDGAGRRTDTQYF
NA	TRBJ2-1	NA	11	TRBV29-1	TGCAGCACCGCAGCGGGTTTAGAGCAGTTCTTC	CSTAAGLEQFF
NA	TRBJ2-3	NA	14	TRBV7-8	TGTGCCAGCAGCTTAGCCCCTAGATCGGATACGCAGTATTTT	CASSLAPRSDTQYF
NA	TRBJ1-1	NA	13	TRBV7-8	TGTGCCAGCAGCTTCCCAGGGAACACTGAAGCTTTCTTT	CASSFPGNTEAFF
few	TRBJ2-1	TRBD2	15	TRBV30	TGTGCCTGGAGTGTTGGGACTAGCGGGAACAATGAGCAGTTCTTC	CAWSVGTSGNNEQFF
NA	TRBJ2-3	TRBD1	13	TRBV6-1	TGTGCCAGCAGTGGGGACAGGGTTATTAGGCAGTATTTT	CASSGDRVIRQYF
NA	TRBJ2-1	TRBD2	15	TRBV5-1	TGCGCCAGCAGCCCCCGAGCGGGAACATACAATGAGCAGTTCTTC	CASSPRAGTYNEQFF
NA	TRBJ1-4	TRBD1	11	TRBV20-1	TGCAGTGCTCTTAGACAGGGCCTACAGTTTTTT	CSALRQGLQFF
NA	TRBJ1-4	TRBD1	15	TRBV7-9	TGTGCCAGCAGCCCCGGGACAGGGGATAATGAAAAACTGTTTTTT	CASSPGTGDNEKLFF
NA	TRBJ2-5	NA	13	TRBV6-1	TGTGCCAGCAGTGATTGGGCAACAGAGACCCAGTACTTC	CASSDWATETQYF
NA	TRBJ1-2	NA	14	TRBV6-6	TGTGCCAGCAGTTACCGGGACAATGGGTATGGCTACACCTTC	CASSYRDNGYGYTF
NA	TRBJ2-1	NA	14	TRBV27	TGTGCCAGCAGTTTACGTCTAGACCACAAAGAGCAGTTCTTC	CASSLRLDHKEQFF
NA	TRBJ2-7	NA	13	TRBV6-5	TGTGCCAGCAGCGCCAGTTTCTCCTACGAGCAGTACTTC	CASSASFSYEQYF
once	TRBJ1-5	NA	18	TRBV4-1	TGCGCCAGCAGCCAGCGGGACATCGGGGGGGATAGCAATCAGCCCCAGCATTTT	CASSQRDIGGDSNQPQHF
NA	TRBJ1-1	TRBD1	14	TRBV2	TGTGCCAGCAGAAGACAGGGAAGGGGCACTGAAGCTTTCTTT	CASRRQGRGTEAFF
NA	TRBJ2-1	NA	16	TRBV29-1	TGCAGCGTGGACGGACAGCCGGGTAGCTCCTACAATGAGCAGTTCTTC	CSVDGQPGSSYNEQFF
few	TRBJ2-7	TRBD2	13	TRBV6-5	TGTGCCAGCAGCGTAGCGGGGGCGAACGAGCAGTACTTC	CASSVAGANEQYF
NA	TRBJ2-5	TRBD2	15	TRBV28	TGTGCCAGCAACTTACTAGCGGGGATCCAAGAGACCCAGTACTTC	CASNLLAGIQETQYF
NA	TRBJ1-1	NA	13	TRBV10-3	TGTGCCACACAACAACCCATGAACACTGAAGCTTTCTTT	CATQQPMNTEAFF
few	TRBJ2-2	NA	14	TRBV7-9	TGTGCCAGCAGCTCGACAGGGAACACCGGGGAGCTGTTTTTT	CASSSTGNTGELFF
few	TRBJ2-1	NA	15	TRBV5-6	TGTGCCAGCAGCTTGTTGGGACTGCTTGAGGGTGAGCAGTTCTTC	CASSLLGLLEGEQFF
NA	TRBJ1-5	NA	13	TRBV7-2	TGTGCCAGCAGCCGGGGAAGCAATCAGCCCCAGCATTTT	CASSRGSNQPQHF
once	TRBJ2-2	NA	15	TRBV11-2	TGTGCCAGCAGCTTAGCCCCCTCGGCGGTTCGGGAGCTGTTTTTT	CASSLAPSAVRELFF
NA	TRBJ2-6	TRBD1	18	TRBV5-1	TGCGCCAGCAGCGAGGGGGCCTCAATTAATGCGGGGGCCAACGTCCTGACTTTC	CASSEGASINAGANVLTF
NA	TRBJ1-1	NA	14	TRBV7-2	TGTGCCAGCAGCCCGGGTTGGATGAACACTGAAGCTTTCTTT	CASSPGWMNTEAFF
NA	TRBJ1-3	NA	16	TRBV6-5	TGTGCCAGCAGTTACTCGAGAAGGAGCTCTGGAAACACCATATATTTT	CASSYSRRSSGNTIYF